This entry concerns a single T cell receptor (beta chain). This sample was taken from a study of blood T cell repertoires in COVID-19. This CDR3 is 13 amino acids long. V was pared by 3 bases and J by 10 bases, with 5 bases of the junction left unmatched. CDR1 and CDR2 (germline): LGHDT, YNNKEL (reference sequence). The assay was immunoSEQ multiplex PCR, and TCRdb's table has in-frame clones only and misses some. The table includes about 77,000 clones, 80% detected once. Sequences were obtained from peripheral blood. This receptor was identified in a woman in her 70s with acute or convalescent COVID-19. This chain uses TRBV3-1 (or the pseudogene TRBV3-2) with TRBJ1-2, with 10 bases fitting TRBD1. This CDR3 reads CASSHLDRGDYTF. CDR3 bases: TGTGCCAGCAGCCACCTGGACAGGGGGGACTACACCTTC.